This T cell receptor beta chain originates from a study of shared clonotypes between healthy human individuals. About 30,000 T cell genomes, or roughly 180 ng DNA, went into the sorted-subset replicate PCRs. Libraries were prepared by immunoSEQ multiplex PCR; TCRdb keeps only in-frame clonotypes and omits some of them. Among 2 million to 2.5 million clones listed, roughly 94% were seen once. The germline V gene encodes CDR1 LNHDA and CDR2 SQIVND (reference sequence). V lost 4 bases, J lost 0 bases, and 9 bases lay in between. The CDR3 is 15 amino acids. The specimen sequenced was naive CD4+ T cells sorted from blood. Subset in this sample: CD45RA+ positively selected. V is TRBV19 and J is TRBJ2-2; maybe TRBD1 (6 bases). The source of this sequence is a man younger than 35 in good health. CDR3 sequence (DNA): TGTGCCAGTAGTACCACAGGGACGAACACCGGGGAGCTGTTTTTT. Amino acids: CASSTTGTNTGELFF.